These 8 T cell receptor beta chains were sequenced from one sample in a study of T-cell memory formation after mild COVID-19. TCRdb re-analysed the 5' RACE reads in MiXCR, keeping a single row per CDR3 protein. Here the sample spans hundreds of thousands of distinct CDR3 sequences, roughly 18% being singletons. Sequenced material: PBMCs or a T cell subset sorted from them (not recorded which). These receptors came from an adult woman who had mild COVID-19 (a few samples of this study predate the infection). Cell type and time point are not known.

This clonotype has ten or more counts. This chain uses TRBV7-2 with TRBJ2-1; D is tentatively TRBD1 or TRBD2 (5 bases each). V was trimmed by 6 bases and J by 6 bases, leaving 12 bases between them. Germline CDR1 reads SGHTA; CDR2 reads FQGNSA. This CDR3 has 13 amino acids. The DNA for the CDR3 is TGTGCCAGCAGTCTGCAGGGAGTCAATGAGCAGTTCTTC. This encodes CASSLQGVNEQFF.

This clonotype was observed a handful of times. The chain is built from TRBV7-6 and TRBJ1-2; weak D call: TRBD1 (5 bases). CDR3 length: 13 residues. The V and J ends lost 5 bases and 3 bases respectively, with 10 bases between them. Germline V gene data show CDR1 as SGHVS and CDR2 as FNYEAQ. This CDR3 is CASSPGLYYGYTF. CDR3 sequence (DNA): TGTGCCAGCAGCCCGGGACTCTACTATGGCTACACCTTC.

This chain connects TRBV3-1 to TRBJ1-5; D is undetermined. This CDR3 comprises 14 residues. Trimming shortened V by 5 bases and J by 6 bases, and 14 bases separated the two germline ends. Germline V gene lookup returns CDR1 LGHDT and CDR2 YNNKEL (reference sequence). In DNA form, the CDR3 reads TGTGCCAGCAGCTTACGGGCCGGGCGTCAGCCCCAGCATTTT. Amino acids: CASSLRAGRQPQHF.

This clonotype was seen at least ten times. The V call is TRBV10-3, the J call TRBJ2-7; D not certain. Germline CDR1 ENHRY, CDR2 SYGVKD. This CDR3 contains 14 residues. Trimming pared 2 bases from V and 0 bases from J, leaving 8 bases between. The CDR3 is CAISELRVSYEQYF. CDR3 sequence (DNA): TGTGCCATCAGTGAGCTTCGGGTCTCCTACGAGCAGTACTTC.

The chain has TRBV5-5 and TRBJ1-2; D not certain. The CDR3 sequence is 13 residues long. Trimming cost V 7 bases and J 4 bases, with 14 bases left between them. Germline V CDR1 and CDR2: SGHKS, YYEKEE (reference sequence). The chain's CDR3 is CASFGPLFYGYTF. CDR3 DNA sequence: TGTGCCAGCTTCGGACCGCTCTTCTATGGCTACACCTTC.

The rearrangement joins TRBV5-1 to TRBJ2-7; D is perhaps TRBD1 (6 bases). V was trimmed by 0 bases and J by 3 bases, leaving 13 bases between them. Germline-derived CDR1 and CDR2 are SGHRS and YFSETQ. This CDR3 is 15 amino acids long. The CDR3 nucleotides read TGCGCCAGCAGCTTGGCTCAGGGGAAATTCTACGAGCAGTACTTC. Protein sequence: CASSLAQGKFYEQYF.

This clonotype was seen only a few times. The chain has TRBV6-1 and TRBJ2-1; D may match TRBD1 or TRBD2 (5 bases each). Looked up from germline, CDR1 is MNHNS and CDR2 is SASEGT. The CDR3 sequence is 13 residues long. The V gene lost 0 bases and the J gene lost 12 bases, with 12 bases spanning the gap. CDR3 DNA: TGTGCCAGCAGTGAAGCCGGGGCAGCCGGGCAGTTCTTC. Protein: CASSEAGAAGQFF.

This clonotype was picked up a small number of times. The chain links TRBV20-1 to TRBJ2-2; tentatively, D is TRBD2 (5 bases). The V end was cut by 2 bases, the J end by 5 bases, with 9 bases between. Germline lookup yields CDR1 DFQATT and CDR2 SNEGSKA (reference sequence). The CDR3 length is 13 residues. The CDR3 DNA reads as TGCAGTGCTAGAAAAACGGGGACCGGGGAGCTGTTTTTT. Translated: CSARKTGTGELFF.